This T cell receptor beta chain was identified in a study of blood T cells in healthy people across ages. Findings and limits, study-wide: Observed TCR beta diversity showed a strong correlation with the percentage of naive T cells as measured by flow cytometry. Possibly, changes in expanded clonotypes were confounded because donor CMV status was unknown.

From germline, CDR1 is MGHDK and CDR2 SYGVNS. This CDR3 has 15 amino acids. V was pared by 3 bases and J by 1 base, with 12 bases between. Comment on this clonotype: The antigen remains undetermined.

Sample-barcoded 5' priming and a J-beta primer mix drove a second PCR of about 6 to 11 cycles. A tag from a template-switch adaptor with 12 random nucleotides marked each cDNA molecule. TCRdb re-derived calls from the 5' RACE reads in MiXCR, one entry per CDR3 protein. The sample contains around 900,000 distinct CDR3 sequences, just over 50% of which appear only once. The sequence came from a woman between 55 and 75 years old in good health. The material sequenced was blood. J is TRBJ2-5 and V is TRBV25-1; D unresolved. CDR3 nucleotides: TGTGCCAGCAGTGACCCTTCGCGCGCCCAAGAGACCCAGTACTTC. This codes for CASSDPSRAQETQYF. Filled out from reference TRBV25-1 and TRBJ2-5, the complete variable domain reads EADIYQTPRYLVIGTGKKITLECSQTMGHDKMYWYQQDPGMELHLIHYSYGVNSTEKGDLSSESTVSRIRTEHFPLTLESARPSHTSQYLCASSDPSRAQETQYFGPGTRLLVL.